Listed here is a single T cell receptor (beta chain). Germline V gives CDR1 SNHLY, CDR2 FYNNEI. V lost 4 bases and J lost 0; bases outside the gene matches: 2. The CDR3 runs 15 residues. These data originate in a study of blood T cell repertoires in COVID-19. Ages ranged from roughly 18 to 100 years, with residence in approximately 25 US areas. Profiled with immunoSEQ multiplex PCR; TCRdb holds only in-frame clones, not every one. Among over 200,000 clones, over 75% were seen once, and the ten largest hold approximately 3.5%. This TCR derives from a woman in her 30s who had been exposed to COVID-19. The J gene is TRBJ2-3, the V gene TRBV2; 9 bases fit TRBD2. The specimen sequenced was PBMCs or T cells enriched from blood (not recorded which). The CDR3 DNA reads as TGTGCCAGCAGTGTGACTAGCGGAAGCACAGATACGCAGTATTTT. Its translation is CASSVTSGSTDTQYF. The whole variable domain, filled in from reference TRBV2 and TRBJ2-3, reads EPEVTQTPSHQVTQMGQEVILRCVPISNHLYFYWYRQILGQKVEFLVSFYNNEISEKSEIFDDQFSVERPDGSNFTLKIRSTKLEDSAMYFCASSVTSGSTDTQYFGPGTRLTVL.